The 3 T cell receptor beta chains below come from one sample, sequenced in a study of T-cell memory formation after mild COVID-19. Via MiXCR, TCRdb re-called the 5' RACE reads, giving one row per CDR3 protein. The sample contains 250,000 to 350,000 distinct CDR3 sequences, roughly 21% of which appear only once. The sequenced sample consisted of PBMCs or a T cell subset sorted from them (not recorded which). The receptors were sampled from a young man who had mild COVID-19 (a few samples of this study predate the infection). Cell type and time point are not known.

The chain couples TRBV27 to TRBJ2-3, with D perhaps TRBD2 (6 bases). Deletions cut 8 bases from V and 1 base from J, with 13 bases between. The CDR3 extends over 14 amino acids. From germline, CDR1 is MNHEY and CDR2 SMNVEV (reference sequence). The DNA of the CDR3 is TGTGCCAGCTCCCGGGGGACGCGCACAGATACGCAGTATTTT. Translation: CASSRGTRTDTQYF.

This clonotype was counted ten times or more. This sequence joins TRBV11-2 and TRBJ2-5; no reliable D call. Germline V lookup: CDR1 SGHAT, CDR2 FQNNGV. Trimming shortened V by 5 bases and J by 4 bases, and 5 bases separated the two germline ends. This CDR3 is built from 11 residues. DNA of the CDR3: TGTGCCAGCAGCACCGGAGAGACCCAGTACTTC. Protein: CASSTGETQYF.

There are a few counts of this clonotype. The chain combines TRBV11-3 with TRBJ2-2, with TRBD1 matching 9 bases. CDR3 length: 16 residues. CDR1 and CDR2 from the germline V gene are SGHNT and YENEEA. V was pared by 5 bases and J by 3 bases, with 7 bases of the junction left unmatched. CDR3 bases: TGTGCCAGCAGCCCCGGGACAGGGAGGTACACCGGGGAGCTGTTTTTT. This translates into CASSPGTGRYTGELFF.